This T cell receptor beta chain was sequenced during a study of blood T cell repertoires in COVID-19. The germline V gene has CDR1 LGHNA and CDR2 YNFKEQ. V lost 0 bases, J lost 0 bases, and 12 bases lay in between. The CDR3 totals 16 residues. Generated by immunoSEQ multiplex PCR, the TCRdb table keeps only in-frame clones and is missing some. The data hold 300,000 to 350,000 clones, with around 86% observed a single time. This receptor was obtained from a woman aged 45-65 years with COVID-19, enrolled during active disease. Sequenced input: peripheral blood. This rearrangement joins TRBV4-2 to TRBJ2-7; tentatively, D is TRBD2 (6 bases). The CDR3 region has the DNA TGTGCCAGCAGCCAAGACCCCCTAGCGACCTCCTACGAGCAGTACTTC. Translating gives CASSQDPLATSYEQYF.